This T cell receptor (beta chain) was identified in a study of OX40 agonist ivuxolimab in advanced cancers. Profiled with immunoSEQ multiplex PCR; TCRdb holds only in-frame clones, not every one. The repertoire includes about 70,000 clones, more than 80% of them detected once, and approximately 3% sits in the top ten. The CDR3 has 14 residues. The V end lost 6 bases, the J end lost 0 bases, and 8 bases lay between the germline ends. Germline CDR1 MDHEN, CDR2 SYDVKM. This chain links TRBV28 with TRBJ1-4; D not certain. This material consisted of CD4+ or CD8+ T cells sorted from blood, taken in a trial of the OX40 agonist ivuxolimab. The clonotype comes from an adult with an advanced solid tumor such as melanoma, head and neck, liver or kidney cancer. CDR3 in amino acids: CASSPVTTNEKLFF. The CDR3 bases are TGTGCCAGCAGCCCCGTAACAACTAATGAAAAACTGTTTTTT.